Below are 10 T cell receptor beta chains sequenced from a single sample in a study of T cells in Graves' hyperthyroidism and ophthalmopathy. Authors of the study amplified TCR beta CDR3 regions from RNA transcripts. TCR CDR3 underwent first-round RT-PCR with the HTBI primer set. TCRdb analysed the multiplex PCR reads with MiXCR anew, one entry per CDR3 protein. The table lists 500,000 to 750,000 distinct CDR3 sequences, 40% to 55% of them singletons. The sequencing sample was made of peripheral blood or thyroid tissue (not recorded which). Source of these receptors: a woman aged 18-29 years with Graves' hyperthyroidism.

The gene calls are TRBV20-1 and TRBJ2-5; 8 bases match TRBD2. After removal of 3 bases from V and 5 bases from J, the junction contained 11 bases not matched to a gene. Looked up from germline, CDR1 is DFQATT and CDR2 is SNEGSKA (reference sequence). This CDR3 has 15 residues. The CDR3 loop is CSASGSGSWIETQYF. The CDR3 DNA is TGCAGTGCTAGCGGAAGCGGGAGTTGGATCGAGACCCAGTACTTC.

This clonotype was observed at least ten times. The J gene is TRBJ2-5, the V gene TRBV5-1, with D unresolved. The CDR3 is 14 residues long. Germline loops: CDR1 SGHRS, CDR2 YFSETQ. V dropped 4 bases and J dropped 1 base, with 11 bases sitting between them. The CDR3 sequence: CASSTQTSQETQYF. DNA of the CDR3: TGCGCCAGCAGCACCCAGACCAGCCAAGAGACCCAGTACTTC.

Many counts were recorded for this clonotype. The chain combines TRBV10-3 with TRBJ1-1, with 8 bases fitting TRBD1. The germline gives CDR1 ENHRY, CDR2 SYGVKD. J was trimmed by 3 bases and V by 8 bases; bases with no gene match: 11. The CDR3 is 15 residues long. The CDR3 DNA sequence: TGTGCCATCGGAACTCGACAGGGGCCGGACACTGAAGCTTTCTTT. Translating gives CAIGTRQGPDTEAFF.

This clonotype has at least ten counts. This chain uses TRBV11-1 with TRBJ2-7, with TRBD2 matching 7 bases. The CDR3 has 12 residues. Germline V gene data show CDR1 as SGHAT and CDR2 as FQDESV (reference sequence). V lost 6 bases, J lost 6 bases, and 5 bases stayed unmatched. The CDR3 loop reads CASSPAGIEQYF. CDR3 nucleotides: TGTGCCAGCAGTCCAGCGGGAATCGAGCAGTACTTC. The full variable domain, its missing parts supplied by reference TRBV11-1 and TRBJ2-7, is EAEVAQSPRYKITEKSQAVAFWCDPISGHATLYWYRQILGQGPELLVQFQDESVVDDSQLPKDRFSAERLKGVDSTLKIQPAELGDSAMYLCASSPAGIEQYFGPGTRLTVT.

The sample holds a few counts of this clonotype. J is TRBJ2-1 and V is TRBV2; tentative D call: TRBD2 (5 bases). Germline values: CDR1 SNHLY, CDR2 FYNNEI. V was shortened by 2 bases and J by 0 bases, with 8 bases between the two germline ends. The CDR3 is 15 amino acids. CDR3 sequence reads: CASSESGSSYNEQFF. CDR3 coding DNA: TGTGCCAGCAGTGAATCGGGGAGCTCCTACAATGAGCAGTTCTTC.

Ten or more counts support this clonotype. The J gene is TRBJ2-5, the V gene TRBV11-1, with TRBD1 matching 7 bases. V shed 5 bases, J shed 4 bases, and the junction held 7 bases outside the gene matches. CDR1 and CDR2 from the germline V gene are SGHAT and FQDESV (reference sequence). This CDR3 region has 14 residues. The CDR3 reads CASSPRQGAETQYF. CDR3 nucleotide sequence: TGTGCCAGCAGCCCTCGACAGGGAGCAGAGACCCAGTACTTC.

Comment on this clonotype: The junction does not match germline at one end; this may be a read error. This rearrangement joins TRBV14 to TRBJ2-5, with 7 bases identical to TRBD1. CDR3 size: 18 residues. Germline CDR1 SGHDN, CDR2 FVKESK. The CDR3 sequence: CASSHPPDRLGFGETQYF. The CDR3 DNA is TGCGCCAGCAGCCATCCCCCGGACAGGCTGGGGTTTGGGGAGACCCAGTACTTC.

This clonotype was detected many times. This chain connects TRBV7-8 to TRBJ1-1, with a weak D call TRBD1 (6 bases). CDR1 is SGHVS, CDR2 FQNEAQ, per germline. The CDR3 sequence is 12 residues long. V was trimmed by 5 bases and J by 8 bases, leaving 12 bases between them. CDR3 amino acids: CASSPSDREAFF. CDR3 DNA sequence: TGTGCCAGCAGCCCATCGGACAGAGAAGCTTTCTTT.

At least ten counts were recorded for this clonotype. The CDR3 nucleotides read TGTGCCAGCAGCCCAACGGGACAGGGAACCACTGAAGCTTTCTTT. This gives the protein CASSPTGQGTTEAFF. This chain uses TRBV7-3 with TRBJ1-1; 9 bases map to TRBD1. Germline V gene sequence: CDR1 SGHTA, CDR2 FQGTGA. V lost 5 bases, J lost 4 bases, and 8 bases stayed unmatched. The CDR3 contains 15 residues.

This clonotype was recorded a few times. This chain links TRBV12-5 with TRBJ2-2, with no clear D. The CDR3 is 14 residues long. The V end lost 3 bases, the J end lost 3 bases, and 8 bases lay between the germline ends. Germline V CDR1 and CDR2: LGHNT, FRNRAP. Written as DNA, the CDR3 is TGTGCTAGTGGTTTAAAGGTAGACACCGGGGAGCTGTTTTTT. Translated, it gives CASGLKVDTGELFF.